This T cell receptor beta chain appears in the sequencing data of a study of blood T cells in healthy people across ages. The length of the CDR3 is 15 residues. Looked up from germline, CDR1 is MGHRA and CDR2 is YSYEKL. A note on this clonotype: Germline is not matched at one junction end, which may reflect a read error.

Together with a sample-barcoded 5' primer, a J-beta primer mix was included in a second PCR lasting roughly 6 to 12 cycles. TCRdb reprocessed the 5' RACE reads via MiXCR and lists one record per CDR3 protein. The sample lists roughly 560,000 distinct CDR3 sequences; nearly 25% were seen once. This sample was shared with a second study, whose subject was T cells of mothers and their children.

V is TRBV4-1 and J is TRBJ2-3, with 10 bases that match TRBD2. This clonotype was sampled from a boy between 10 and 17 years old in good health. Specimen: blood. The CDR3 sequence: CAGSPGLAELDTQYF. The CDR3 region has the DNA TGCGCCGGCAGCCCTGGACTAGCGGAGCTAGATACGCAGTATTTT.